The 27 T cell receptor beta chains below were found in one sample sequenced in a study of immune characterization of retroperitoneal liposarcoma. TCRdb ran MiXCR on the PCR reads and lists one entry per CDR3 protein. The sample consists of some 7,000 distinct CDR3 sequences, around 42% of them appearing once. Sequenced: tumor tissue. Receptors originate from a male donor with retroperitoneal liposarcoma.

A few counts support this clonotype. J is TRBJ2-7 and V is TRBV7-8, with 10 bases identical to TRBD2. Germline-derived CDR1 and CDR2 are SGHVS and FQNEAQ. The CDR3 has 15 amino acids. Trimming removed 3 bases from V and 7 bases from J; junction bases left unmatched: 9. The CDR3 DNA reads TGTGCCAGCAGCTTCCCAGCGGGGGGGCCCAATGAGCAGTACTTC. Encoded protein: CASSFPAGGPNEQYF.

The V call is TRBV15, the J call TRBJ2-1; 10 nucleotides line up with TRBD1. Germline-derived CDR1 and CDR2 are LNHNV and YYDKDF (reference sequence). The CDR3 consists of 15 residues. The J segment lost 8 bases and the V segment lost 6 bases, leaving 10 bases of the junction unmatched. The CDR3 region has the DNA TGTGCCACCAGTCCGGGACAGGGGATGATAGATGAGCAGTTCTTC. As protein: CATSPGQGMIDEQFF.

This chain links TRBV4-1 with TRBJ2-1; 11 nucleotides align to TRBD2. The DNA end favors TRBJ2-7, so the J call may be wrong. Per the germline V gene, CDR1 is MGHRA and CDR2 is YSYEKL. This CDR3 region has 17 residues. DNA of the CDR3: TGCGCCAGCAGCCGATCCGGGACTAGCGGAGACTCCTACGAGCAGTACTTC. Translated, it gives CASSRSGTSGDSYEQYF.

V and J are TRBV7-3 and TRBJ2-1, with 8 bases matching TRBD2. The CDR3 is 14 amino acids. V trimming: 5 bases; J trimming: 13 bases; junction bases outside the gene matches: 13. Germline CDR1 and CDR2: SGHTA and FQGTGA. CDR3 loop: CASSPGTSLETQFF. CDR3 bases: TGTGCCAGCAGCCCCGGGACTAGTCTTGAGACCCAGTTCTTC.

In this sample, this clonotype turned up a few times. As DNA, the CDR3 is TGTGCCAGCAGTCCAGGGCTCGACTATGGCTACACCTTC. Translating it yields CASSPGLDYGYTF. V usage is TRBV27 and J usage is TRBJ1-2; a possible D gene is TRBD1 (5 bases). The CDR3 loop spans 13 amino acids. V lost 5 bases, J lost 3 bases, and 10 bases lay in between. The V gene's germline CDR1 is MNHEY and CDR2 SMNVEV (reference sequence).

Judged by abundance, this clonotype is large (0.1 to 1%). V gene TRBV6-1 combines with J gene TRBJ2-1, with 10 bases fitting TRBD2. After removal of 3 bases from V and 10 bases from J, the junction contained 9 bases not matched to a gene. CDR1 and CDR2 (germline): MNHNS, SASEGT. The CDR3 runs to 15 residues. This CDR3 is CASSEGLAILPEQFF. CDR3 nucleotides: TGTGCCAGCAGTGAGGGACTAGCGATTCTTCCGGAGCAGTTCTTC.

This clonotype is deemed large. The CDR3 coding sequence is TGTGCCAGCAGTTTAGAGGCTTGGACTAGCGGGAGGGCCAATGAGCAGTTCTTC. As protein: CASSLEAWTSGRANEQFF. This chain connects TRBV12-3 or TRBV12-4 to TRBJ2-1; 15 nucleotides align to TRBD2. The CDR3 spans 18 residues. With V trimmed by 1 base and J by 6 bases, 7 bases remained unmatched.

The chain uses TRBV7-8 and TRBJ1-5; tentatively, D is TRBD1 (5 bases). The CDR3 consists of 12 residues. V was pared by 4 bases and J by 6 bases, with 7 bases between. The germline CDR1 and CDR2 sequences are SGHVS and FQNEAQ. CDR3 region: CASSSGAQPQHF. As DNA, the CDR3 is TGTGCCAGCAGCTCCGGGGCTCAGCCCCAGCATTTT.

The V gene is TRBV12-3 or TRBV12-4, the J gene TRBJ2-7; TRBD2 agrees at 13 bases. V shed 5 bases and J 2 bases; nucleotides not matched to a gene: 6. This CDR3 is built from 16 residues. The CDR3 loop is CASSPLLAGGAYEQYF. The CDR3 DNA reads TGTGCCAGCAGTCCGCTACTAGCGGGAGGGGCCTACGAGCAGTACTTC.

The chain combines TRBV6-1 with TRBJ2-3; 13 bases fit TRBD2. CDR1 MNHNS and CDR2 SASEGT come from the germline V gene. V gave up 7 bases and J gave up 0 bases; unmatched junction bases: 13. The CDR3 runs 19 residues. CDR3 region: CASTSAGLAGITSTDTQYF. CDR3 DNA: TGTGCCAGCACCTCCGCGGGACTAGCGGGGATAACTAGCACAGATACGCAGTATTTT.

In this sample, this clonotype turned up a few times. CDR3 DNA sequence: TGTGCCAGCAGTAGGGACGGGGATCAAGAGACCCAGTACTTC. Its protein product is CASSRDGDQETQYF. The chain uses TRBV6-1 and TRBJ2-5, with D perhaps matching TRBD1 or TRBD2 (5 bases each). Germline V lookup: CDR1 MNHNS, CDR2 SASEGT. CDR3 length: 14 amino acids. With 5 bases removed from V and 2 bases from J, the gap between germline ends came to 12 bases.

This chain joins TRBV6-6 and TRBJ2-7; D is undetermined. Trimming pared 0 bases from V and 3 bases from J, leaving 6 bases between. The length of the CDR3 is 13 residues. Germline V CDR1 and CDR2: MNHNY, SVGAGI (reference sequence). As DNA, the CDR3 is TGTGCCAGCAGTTACTCACCAAGCTACGAGCAGTACTTC. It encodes CASSYSPSYEQYF.

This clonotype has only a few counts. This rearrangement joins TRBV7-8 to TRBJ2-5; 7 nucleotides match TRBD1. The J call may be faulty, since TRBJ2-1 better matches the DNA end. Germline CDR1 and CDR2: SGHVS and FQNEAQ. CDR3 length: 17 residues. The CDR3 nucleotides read TGTGCCAGCAGCTCGATATTCCCCGGGACAGTCCAAGAGACCCAGTTCTTC. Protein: CASSSIFPGTVQETQFF.

The CDR3 sequence: CASRGGLAMETQYF. The CDR3 bases are TGTGCCAGCAGGGGGGGACTAGCGATGGAGACCCAGTACTTC. The chain is built from TRBV6-1 and TRBJ2-5; TRBD2 aligns across 10 bases. The CDR3 covers 14 residues. Germline-derived CDR1 and CDR2 are MNHNS and SASEGT. V lost 6 bases to trimming and J lost 5 bases; unmatched junction nucleotides: 6.

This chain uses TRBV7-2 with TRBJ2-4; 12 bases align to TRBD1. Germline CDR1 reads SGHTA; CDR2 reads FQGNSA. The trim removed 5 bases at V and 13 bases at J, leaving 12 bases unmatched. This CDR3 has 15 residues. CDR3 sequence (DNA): TGTGCCAGCAGCCTCCGGGACAGGGGGCACAATGAGCAGTACTTC. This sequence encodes CASSLRDRGHNEQYF.

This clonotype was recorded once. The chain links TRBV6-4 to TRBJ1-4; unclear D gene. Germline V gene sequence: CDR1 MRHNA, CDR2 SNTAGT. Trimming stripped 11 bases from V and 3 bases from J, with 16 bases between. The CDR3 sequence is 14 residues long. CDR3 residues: CAFRRERANEKLFF. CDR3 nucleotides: TGTGCCTTTAGGAGGGAACGGGCTAATGAAAAACTGTTTTTT.

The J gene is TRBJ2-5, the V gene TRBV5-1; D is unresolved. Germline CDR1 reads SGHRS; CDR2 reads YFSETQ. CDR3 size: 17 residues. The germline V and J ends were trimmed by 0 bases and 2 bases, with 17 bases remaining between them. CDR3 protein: CASSLGADRLGQETQYF. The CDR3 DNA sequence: TGCGCCAGCAGCTTGGGCGCAGACCGATTGGGGCAAGAGACCCAGTACTTC.

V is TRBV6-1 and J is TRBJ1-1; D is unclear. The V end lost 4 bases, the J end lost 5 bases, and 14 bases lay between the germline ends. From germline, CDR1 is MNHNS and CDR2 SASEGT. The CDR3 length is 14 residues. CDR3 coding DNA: TGTGCCAGCAGTGGAGTCGGGGTGCGTACTGAAGCTTTCTTT. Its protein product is CASSGVGVRTEAFF.

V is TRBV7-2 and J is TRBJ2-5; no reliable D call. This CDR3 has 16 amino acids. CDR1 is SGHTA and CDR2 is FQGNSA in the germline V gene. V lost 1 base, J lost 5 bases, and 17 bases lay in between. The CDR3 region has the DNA TGTGCCAGCAGCTTAGAGAGCGTAGTGGTCTGGGAGACCCAGTACTTC. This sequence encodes CASSLESVVVWETQYF.

In nucleotides, the CDR3 is TGTGCCAGCAGCCCAGGGGGCTCTGGGGCCAACGTCCTGACTTTC. It specifies CASSPGGSGANVLTF. The chain carries TRBV7-2 and TRBJ2-6; 7 bases align to TRBD1. Germline V CDR1 and CDR2: SGHTA, FQGNSA. This CDR3 has 15 residues. Trimming cost V 5 bases and J 0 bases; bases outside gene matches: 1.

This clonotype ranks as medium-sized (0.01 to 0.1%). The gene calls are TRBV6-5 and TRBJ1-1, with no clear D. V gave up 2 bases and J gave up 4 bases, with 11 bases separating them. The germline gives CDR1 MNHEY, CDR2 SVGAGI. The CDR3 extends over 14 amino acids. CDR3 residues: CASSYGYIGTEAFF. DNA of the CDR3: TGTGCCAGCAGTTACGGGTATATCGGCACTGAAGCTTTCTTT.

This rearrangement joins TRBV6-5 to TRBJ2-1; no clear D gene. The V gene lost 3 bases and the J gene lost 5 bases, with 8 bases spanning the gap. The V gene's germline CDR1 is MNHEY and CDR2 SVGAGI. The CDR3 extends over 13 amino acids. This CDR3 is CASSYLGNNEQFF. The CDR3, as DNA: TGTGCCAGCAGTTATCTAGGGAACAATGAGCAGTTCTTC.

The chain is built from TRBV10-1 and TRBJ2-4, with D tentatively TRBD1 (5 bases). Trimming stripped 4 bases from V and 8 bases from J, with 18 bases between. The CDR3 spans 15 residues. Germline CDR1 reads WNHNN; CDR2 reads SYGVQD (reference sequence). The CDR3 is CASSGVRAYRDIQYF. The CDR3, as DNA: TGCGCCAGCAGTGGGGTCAGGGCCTATAGGGACATTCAGTACTTC.

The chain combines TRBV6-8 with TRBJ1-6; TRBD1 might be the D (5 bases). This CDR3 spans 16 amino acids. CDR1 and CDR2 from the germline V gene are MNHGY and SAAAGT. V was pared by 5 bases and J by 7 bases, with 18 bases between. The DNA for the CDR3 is TGTGCCAGCAGTATTCTTCCGGGACGGGGAAATTCACCCCTCCACTTT. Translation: CASSILPGRGNSPLHF.

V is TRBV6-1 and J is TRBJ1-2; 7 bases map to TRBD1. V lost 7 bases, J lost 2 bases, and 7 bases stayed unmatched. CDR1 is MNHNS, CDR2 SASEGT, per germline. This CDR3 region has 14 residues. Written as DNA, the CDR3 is TGTGCCAGCACCCAAGGGGGCGGAAACTATGGCTACACCTTC. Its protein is CASTQGGGNYGYTF.

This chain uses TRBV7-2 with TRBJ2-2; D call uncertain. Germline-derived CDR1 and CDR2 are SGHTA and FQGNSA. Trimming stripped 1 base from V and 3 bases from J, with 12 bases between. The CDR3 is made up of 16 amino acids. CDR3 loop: CASSLGRLPYTGELFF. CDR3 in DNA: TGTGCCAGCAGCTTAGGCCGCCTCCCGTACACCGGGGAGCTGTTTTTT.

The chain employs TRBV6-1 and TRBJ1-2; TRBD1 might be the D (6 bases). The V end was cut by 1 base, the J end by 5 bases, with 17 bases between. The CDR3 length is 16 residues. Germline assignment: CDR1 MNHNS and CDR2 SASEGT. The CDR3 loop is CASSEGGAGTPYGYTF. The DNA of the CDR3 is TGTGCCAGCAGTGAAGGGGGGGCAGGGACACCATATGGCTACACCTTC.